This T cell receptor (beta chain) was sequenced during a study of regulatory T cells in long-lasting Graves disease (dated by TCRdb to 2020 to 2022). In the study overall: Antithyroid drugs had been taken for less than 3 months by newly diagnosed Graves' disease patients. Peripheral blood TCR sequencing and RNA sequencing compared persistent Graves' disease patients with newly diagnosed Graves' disease patients. The study took place in China and was registered as a clinical trial. A total of some 35 samples underwent TCR sequencing, from 13 patients with persistent Graves' disease and roughly 20 patients with newly diagnosed Graves' disease.

The method was multiplex PCR. For sequencing, an Illumina HiSeq 4000 was employed. CDR3 regions were amplified by Arm-PCR with iRepertoire HTBI primers to construct TCR beta libraries. PCR products were gel purified before sequencing. The study's processing was this. A total of under 80 TRBV and approximately 15 TRBJ segments were identified across samples and were used for gene usage analysis of CDR3 amino acid clonotypes. COPE and FqMerger were used to merge filtered high-quality paired reads into contigs. BLAST was used to align contigs to IMGT TRBV, TRBD and TRBJ reference genes, with CDR3 defined following IMGT. Any clonotype with a frequency above 0.1% was counted as a highly expanded clone. Repertoire diversity was measured by Shannon entropy, and V-J evenness by the Gini coefficient. Public clonotypes were defined as clonotypes shared by more than one individual. TCRdb passed the public sequencing reads through fastp at Q25 and MiXCR, retaining productive beta sequences. Every entry covers one CDR3 protein and lists the most common genes and DNA from its rows. The authors' filters were not applied to this entry. The sample table records a few hundred thousand distinct CDR3 sequences; about 18% of these occur just once. Together, the top ten hold 12% to 15% of the sample.

General study outcomes and caveats: More public clonotypes were shared among persistent patients (approximately 3,000) than among newly diagnosed patients (roughly 1,000). Sequencing and analysis were restricted to the TCR beta chain. Lower TCR Shannon entropy and fewer highly expanded clones were observed in persistent Graves' disease patients than in newly diagnosed patients, which suggested clonal expansion. The study examined only peripheral blood because the primary lesion, thyroid tissue, could not be accessed. As a limitation, the authors acknowledged that the small sample size may reduce accuracy.

The sample's time point, from its label and the paper: newly diagnosed GD, antithyroid drugs for less than 3 months. RNA was extracted from PBMCs in TRIzol for both TCR sequencing and RNA sequencing. The diagnosis of Graves' disease was made according to American Thyroid Association guidelines. Patients were recruited from an endocrinology department in Xi'an, China. Each patient gave 8.5 to 9.5 milliliters of peripheral blood, collected in an EDTA anticoagulant tube. Ficoll Paque Plus density gradient separation was used to isolate PBMCs, and no further T cell sorting was performed. An Agilent 2100 Bioanalyzer and agarose gel were used to check RNA quality, while a NanoDrop 2000 measured RNA concentration. In its sample, this clonotype comes out as medium-sized (0.01 to 0.1%). What this receptor recognizes is not known. Base qualities are not provided; no much larger clone lies one nucleotide away.

The same data also contributed to another study, on T cells in Graves' hyperthyroidism and ophthalmopathy. From the second report: A patient counted as having stable Graves' hyperthyroidism if no progression to ophthalmopathy occurred over 18 months of follow-up. Hyperthyroidism patients were newly diagnosed, with disease duration under 2 months, and aged 18 to 65 years. Patients with uncontrolled infections, other autoimmune diseases, pregnancy or lactation were excluded. Diagnoses were based on clinical symptoms, serum thyroxine and TRAb, thyroid ultrasound and orbital computed tomography. A first-round RT-PCR of the TCR CDR3 used the HTBI primer set with the Qiagen OneStep RT-PCR kit. Most expanded thyroid clonotypes (frequency above 0.001) were also detected in blood, suggesting blood repertoires may reflect thyroid immune responses. Ophthalmopathy was separated from stable hyperthyroidism by a 13 V-J signature model, with approximately 86% sensitivity and roughly 81% specificity obtained in cross-validation and 80%/75% obtained in testing. During validation, the model predicted progression to ophthalmopathy a median of about 5.9 months ahead of onset, with around 71% sensitivity and 72.22% specificity. TCR V-J signatures able to tell the groups apart were searched for in a discovery cohort of some 97 patients, of whom around 43 had Graves' ophthalmopathy and some 60 had stable Graves' hyperthyroidism. Whether ophthalmopathy could be predicted prospectively was tested in an independent validation cohort made up of under 20 hyperthyroidism patients plus 17 patients who later progressed to ophthalmopathy. The 75 to 100 discovery patients were divided at random into training and test sets in a 7:3 ratio. In more than five Graves' hyperthyroidism patients, the study also compared T-cell repertoires from thyroid tissue with T-cell repertoires from blood. After sampling, hyperthyroidism patients received methimazole starting at 30 mg daily, and ophthalmopathy patients received high-dose intravenous methylprednisolone. Libraries were constructed in a second round of multiplex PCR, after which size selection and purification were carried out. Sequencing of the libraries was done on an Illumina HiSeq2000 using paired-end 100 bp reads. Raw data were processed with SOAPnuke, discarding reads with adapters, uncalled bases, mean Phred below 15, or no exact constant-primer or identifier match. COPE v1.2.5 was used to merge the high-quality paired reads, and each unique nucleotide sequence was defined as a clonotype. MiTCR v1.1 was used to align clonotypes to the IMGT TRBV, TRBD and TRBJ reference segments. The analysis was restricted to V-J combinations with a frequency above 0.0001, which together covered 99% to 99.2% of the repertoires. The TCS score was defined as F50 (clonal expansion) divided by E x V (chaos), with BLOSUM62-based TCRdist calculated between CDR3 peptides within each V-J. Welch's t-statistics and random forest reduced fewer than 550 V-J features to 13, which were used in a naive Bayes classifier (R e1071). No statistical method was used to fix the sample size in advance, and group allocation was not hidden from the investigators. According to the paper, TCR Vbeta CDR3 sequencing was carried out on 120 to 150 peripheral blood samples, which came from around 43 ophthalmopathy, under 80 hyperthyroidism and some 17 progressor patients.

This material consisted of peripheral blood mononuclear cells (PBMCs), taken at new diagnosis, from a patient treated with antithyroid drugs. The source is a woman aged 30 to 39 with Graves disease. Donor details come from another sample of the same person, matched by shared clones.

The CDR3 region has the sequence CASSRSEGALYEQYF. Read as DNA, the sequence is TGTGCCAGCAGCCGATCGGAGGGGGCCCTCTACGAGCAGTACTTC. This chain joins TRBV3-1 to TRBJ2-7; matching of 7 bases hints at TRBD1 as the D gene. The germline ends are 16 bases apart after V is trimmed by 4 bases and J by 3 bases. CDR3 length: 15 amino acids, cysteine to phenylalanine. Solely the CDR3 DNA is kept, with 45 bases framed from the first base. The germline V gene (reference sequence) specifies LGHDT as CDR1 and YNNKEL as CDR2.